The entry that follows covers one TCR beta chain sequence. Antigen unknown. With molecular barcodes, quantitative 5'-RACE was used to make the TCR beta libraries. Each CDR3 protein is one row after TCRdb ran MiXCR on the 5' RACE reads. This sample carries 300,000 to 350,000 distinct CDR3 sequences, about 15% of them seen once, and the ten largest clones take about 1.1%. The data were taken from a study of CD8 T cells in ankylosing spondylitis. The germline V gene encodes CDR1 SGHVS and CDR2 FQNEAQ. V was cut by 5 bases and J by 7 bases, with 21 bases left in between. The CDR3 extends over 16 amino acids. Study outcomes and limitations: Relatively scarce in peripheral blood, disease-linked clones were CD8+.

Sequencing was performed on blood, either unsorted or a sorted T cell fraction (not recorded which). V and J are TRBV7-8 and TRBJ2-1; no firm D call. The receptor comes from a male donor with ankylosing spondylitis or in good health (not recorded which). The CDR3 region is CASSPQVLDAGNEQFF. CDR3 sequence (DNA): TGTGCCAGCAGCCCCCAAGTTCTGGATGCTGGAAATGAGCAGTTCTTC.